Given below is one TCR beta chain in context. The data stem from a study of blood T cell repertoires in COVID-19. Across the whole study: Samples taken during acute and convalescent COVID-19 were collected in the United States, Italy and Spain. Sources were T cells, B-cell-depleted T cells, or PBMCs; the material itself was cDNA or gDNA.

In the authors' methods: Estimates of nucleated cell counts were drawn from the amplification of reference gene primers. Using immunoSEQ multiplex PCR, the repertoire was profiled, and TCRdb retains in-frame clones only, with some absent. For V, J and clone size, that table is used; D and trimming come from the DNA. This sample carries fewer than 300,000 clones, approximately 86% of them seen once, and the ten largest clones take 8.5% to 10%. Per germline, CDR1 SEHNR and CDR2 FQNEAQ (reference sequence). The CDR3 sequence is 16 residues long. Trimming took 5 bases from V and 3 from J, leaving 18 bases between them.

The sample comprised peripheral blood. The V and J genes are TRBV7-9 and TRBJ2-3, with a possible D match to TRBD2 (6 bases). This clonotype originated in a man aged 40-50 years who had recovered from COVID-19. The chain's CDR3 is CASSLWAGPLTDTQYF. The CDR3 DNA reads TGTGCCAGCAGCCTATGGGCGGGGCCCTTAACAGATACGCAGTATTTT.